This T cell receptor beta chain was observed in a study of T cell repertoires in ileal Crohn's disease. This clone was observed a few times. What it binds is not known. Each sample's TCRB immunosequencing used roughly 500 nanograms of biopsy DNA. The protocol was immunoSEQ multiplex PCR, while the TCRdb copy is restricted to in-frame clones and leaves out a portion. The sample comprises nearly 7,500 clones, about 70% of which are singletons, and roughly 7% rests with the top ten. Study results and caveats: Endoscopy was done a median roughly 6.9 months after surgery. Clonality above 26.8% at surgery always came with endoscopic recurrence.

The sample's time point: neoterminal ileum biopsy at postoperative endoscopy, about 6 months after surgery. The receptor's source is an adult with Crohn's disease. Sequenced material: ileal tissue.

This CDR3 is CASRPNPTQGTRYEQYF. As DNA, the CDR3 is TGTGCCAGCAGGCCTAACCCTACCCAGGGGACCCGCTACGAGCAGTACTTC. The gene calls are TRBV4-2 and TRBJ2-7; maybe TRBD1 (6 bases). Trimming took 6 bases from V and 3 from J, leaving 24 bases between them. This CDR3 has 17 residues. The germline V gene encodes CDR1 LGHNA and CDR2 YNFKEQ.